This entry features one T cell receptor (beta chain) sequence. Its antigen remains unidentified. Repertoires were generated with immunoSEQ multiplex PCR, while TCRdb's copy carries only in-frame clones and drops some. The data hold around 600,000 clones, with roughly 95% observed a single time. The data belong to a study of shared clonotypes between healthy human individuals. General study points: Only blood underwent sampling, and tissue repertoires likely differ.

CD45RO-negative CD8 cells positively selected for CCR7 made up the naive population, which excluded terminally differentiated effector memory CD45RA+ cells. Caucasian adults residing in Nashville, Tennessee made up all the donors. The CDR3 runs 15 residues. V lost 5 bases, J lost 4 bases, and 4 bases stayed unmatched. Germline V gene sequence: CDR1 MNHNY, CDR2 SVGAGI (reference sequence). V and J are TRBV6-6 and TRBJ1-4; 10 bases are a match to TRBD1. The sequence came from a woman aged 30 to 39 in good health. The sequencing input was naive CD8+ T cells sorted from blood. The CDR3 is CASSLWTGGNEKLFF. DNA for the CDR3: TGTGCCAGCAGTCTTTGGACAGGGGGTAATGAAAAACTGTTTTTT.